The clone carrying this T cell receptor (beta chain) has a handful of counts. Antigen specificity is unknown. A much larger clone is a single base away; this may be a read error. The sample belongs to a study of breast tumors, draining lymph nodes, adjacent tissues. The lymph nodes were axillary draining lymph nodes from breast cancer patients. TCRdb fed the multiplex PCR reads into MiXCR, producing one record per CDR3 protein. The table lists under 250,000 distinct CDR3 sequences, approximately 31% of them singletons. The CDR3 spans 13 residues. Germline loops: CDR1 DFQATT, CDR2 SNEGSKA (reference sequence). Between the trimmed V and J ends, which lost 5 bases and 12 bases, there was a span of 20 bases. Study findings and constraints: Compared with basal-like, luminal-like tumors shared significantly more repertoire with nontumor tissue. The data were judged consistent with most tumor T cells coming from lymph node and expanding in tumor. Tumor repertoires ranked between lymph nodes and nontumor tissue in diversity, with V and J gene preferences.

The TCR was taken from a female donor with breast cancer. Some clones in this sample may be carry-over from other donors' samples. Input material: axillary lymph node tissue. The V and J genes are TRBV20-1 and TRBJ2-1; D may be TRBD1 (5 bases). The CDR3 nucleotides read TGCAGTGCTCCGCAGGGTAATTTGGATGCGCAGTTCTTC. As protein: CSAPQGNLDAQFF.